The next 31 T cell receptor beta chains were all read from a single sample in a study of cytomegalovirus exposure and HLA in healthy donors. PCR was performed using 60 Vbeta and 13 Jbeta primers. Data came from immunoSEQ multiplex PCR; TCRdb stores just in-frame clones and leaves some out. This sample has around 130,000 clones, with 80% found just once. Source material: PBMCs. The source is a middle-aged man in good health and CMV-seronegative.

The chain carries TRBV20-1 and TRBJ2-7, with D perhaps matching TRBD2 (5 bases). CDR1 and CDR2 (germline): DFQATT, SNEGSKA (reference sequence). CDR3 length: 11 residues. The V and J ends lost 6 bases and 3 bases respectively, with 9 bases between them. Here the CDR3 DNA reads TGCAGTGCCTTTAGCGACTACGAGCAGTACTTC. Translation: CSAFSDYEQYF.

The gene calls are TRBV4-1 and TRBJ1-1; 10 bases are a match to TRBD1. The CDR3 consists of 15 residues. With 1 base clipped from V and 4 bases from J, the junction kept 3 bases outside the gene matches. Germline assignment: CDR1 MGHRA and CDR2 YSYEKL. The CDR3 region is CASSQADRGGTEAFF. DNA of the CDR3: TGCGCCAGCAGCCAAGCGGACAGGGGGGGCACTGAAGCTTTCTTT.

This chain connects TRBV5-5 to TRBJ2-5, with 15 bases matching TRBD2. The junction had 2 bases not matched to a gene; V was cut back by 4 bases and J by 1 base. This CDR3 spans 16 amino acids. Looked up from germline, CDR1 is SGHKS and CDR2 is YYEKEE (reference sequence). The CDR3 reads CASSKGLAGGQETQYF. CDR3 in DNA: TGTGCCAGCAGCAAGGGACTAGCGGGGGGCCAAGAGACCCAGTACTTC.

The chain is built from TRBV7-2 and TRBJ2-5; 13 bases map to TRBD2. Trimming took 5 bases from V and 1 from J; bases not matched to a gene: 4. This CDR3 region has 16 residues. CDR1 is SGHTA, CDR2 FQGNSA, per germline. CDR3 sequence reads: CASSEGLAGFQETQYF. The CDR3 region has the DNA TGTGCCAGCAGCGAGGGACTAGCGGGGTTCCAAGAGACCCAGTACTTC.

The chain recombines TRBV5-4 with TRBJ2-5, with D possibly TRBD2 on 6 matching bases. The J call may be in error: the DNA end matches TRBJ2-7 better. CDR3 length: 13 residues. Germline CDR1 SGHNT, CDR2 YYREEE (reference sequence). For the CDR3, the DNA is TGTGCCAGCAGCTTGGGATGGGGACTCGAGCAGTACTTC. The encoded protein is CASSLGWGLEQYF.

The chain combines TRBV5-1 with TRBJ2-7, with 10 positions matching TRBD2. Per the germline V gene, CDR1 is SGHRS and CDR2 is YFSETQ. The CDR3 spans 14 residues. After removal of 7 bases from V and 2 bases from J, the junction contained 6 bases not matched to a gene. CDR3 nucleotide sequence: TGCGCCAGCTCTAGGACTAGCGGAACCTACGAGCAGTACTTC. It codes for CASSRTSGTYEQYF.

This chain uses TRBV4-1 with TRBJ1-6; D is uncertain. Between the trimmed V and J ends, which lost 0 bases and 9 bases, there was a span of 15 bases. The germline gives CDR1 MGHRA, CDR2 YSYEKL. This CDR3 has 16 amino acids. The CDR3 loop is CASSQDELQQLSPLHF. The CDR3 coding sequence is TGCGCCAGCAGCCAAGATGAGCTACAGCAACTTTCACCCCTCCACTTT.

CDR3 sequence: CASSISRDSGYEQYF. CDR3 nucleotide sequence: TGCGCCAGCAGCATCTCCCGTGATAGCGGCTACGAGCAGTACTTC. V is TRBV5-1 and J is TRBJ2-7, with D tentatively TRBD2 (6 bases). CDR3 length: 15 residues. Germline assignment: CDR1 SGHRS and CDR2 YFSETQ. The V gene lost 4 bases and the J gene lost 3 bases, with 17 bases spanning the gap.

V is TRBV28 and J is TRBJ1-5, with 7 nucleotides matching TRBD1. Germline V gene sequence: CDR1 MDHEN, CDR2 SYDVKM. This CDR3 comprises 16 residues. The V gene end was trimmed by 5 bases and the J gene end by 0 bases; junction bases not matched to a gene: 7. For the CDR3, the DNA is TGTGCCAGCAGTCCAGGGACAGCCTATAGCAATCAGCCCCAGCATTTT. Residues: CASSPGTAYSNQPQHF.

The genes are TRBV2 and TRBJ1-6; the match to TRBD1 covers 7 bases. Looked up from germline, CDR1 is SNHLY and CDR2 is FYNNEI. The CDR3 loop spans 14 amino acids. The J segment lost 9 bases and the V segment lost 3 bases, leaving 5 bases of the junction unmatched. CDR3 protein: CASSEGQGVSPLHF. The DNA for the CDR3 is TGTGCCAGCAGTGAGGGGCAGGGGGTTTCACCCCTCCACTTT.

This clone was observed a handful of times. V gene TRBV30 combines with J gene TRBJ2-7, with TRBD1 identical over 7 bases. The CDR3 is made up of 12 amino acids. In germline, CDR1 is GTSNPN, CDR2 SVGIG (reference sequence). With 3 bases clipped from V and 3 bases from J, the junction kept 2 bases outside the gene matches. In nucleotides, the CDR3 is TGTGCCTGGAGGACAGGGAACTACGAGCAGTACTTC. Amino acids: CAWRTGNYEQYF.

The V gene is TRBV7-2, the J gene TRBJ2-3; D is unclear. This CDR3 is 14 amino acids long. V lost 3 bases and J 1 base, leaving 8 bases between the germline ends. CDR1 and CDR2 (germline): SGHTA, FQGNSA. The CDR3 sequence is CASSFAPGTDTQYF. Here the CDR3 DNA reads TGTGCCAGCAGCTTCGCCCCGGGCACAGATACGCAGTATTTT.

This CDR3 reads CASSPAAGGFTDTQYF. The CDR3 DNA sequence: TGTGCCAGCAGCCCCGCGGCGGGGGGATTCACAGATACGCAGTATTTT. This chain connects TRBV7-7 to TRBJ2-3; TRBD2 agrees at 8 bases. The germline V gene encodes CDR1 SSHAT and CDR2 FNYEAQ (reference sequence). V dropped 5 bases and J dropped 2; count of bases not matched to a gene: 9. CDR3 length: 16 amino acids.

This clone was picked up one time. The genes are TRBV28 and TRBJ1-2; a possible D gene is TRBD1 (5 bases). Trimming removed 6 bases from V and 3 bases from J, with 11 bases in between. CDR3 length: 13 residues. Germline assignment: CDR1 MDHEN and CDR2 SYDVKM. The CDR3 loop is CASRPGLYYGYTF. The CDR3 DNA reads TGTGCCAGCAGGCCGGGACTGTACTATGGCTACACCTTC.

V usage is TRBV6-1 and J usage is TRBJ1-2; D gene uncertain. The CDR3 consists of 14 residues. V dropped 2 bases and J dropped 3 bases, with 10 bases sitting between them. Germline V lookup: CDR1 MNHNS, CDR2 SASEGT. CDR3 residues: CASSESASDYGYTF. Here the CDR3 DNA reads TGTGCCAGCAGTGAATCGGCGAGCGACTATGGCTACACCTTC.

This clone is a singleton in its sample. The chain couples TRBV5-3 to TRBJ1-1; 7 positions agree with TRBD1. TRBV5-3 is an ORF, and what it does is uncertain. The CDR3 spans 17 residues. The junction had 19 bases not matched to a gene; V was cut back by 6 bases and J by 5 bases. The CDR3 here is CARINPRDSILGTEAFF. The CDR3 coding sequence is TGTGCCAGAATCAACCCCCGGGACAGCATCTTGGGGACTGAAGCTTTCTTT.

The chain carries TRBV2 and TRBJ2-2; 8 bases line up with TRBD1. From germline, CDR1 is SNHLY and CDR2 FYNNEI. Trimming at V came to 3 bases and at J to 6 bases, leaving 6 bases not matched to a gene. There are 15 residues in the CDR3. CDR3: CASSDPTGGAGELFF. The DNA of the CDR3 is TGTGCCAGCAGTGACCCAACAGGGGGTGCCGGGGAGCTGTTTTTT.

In this sample, this clone turned up once. The chain is built from TRBV19 and TRBJ1-2; D not resolved. CDR3 length: 16 residues. V was pared by 4 bases and J by 5 bases, with 20 bases between. The V gene's germline CDR1 is LNHDA and CDR2 SQIVND (reference sequence). CDR3 sequence: CASSTLAEVRAYGYTF. CDR3 sequence (DNA): TGTGCCAGTAGTACCCTGGCGGAGGTGAGGGCTTATGGCTACACCTTC.

The table lists this clone with a few counts. The V and J genes are TRBV6-5 and TRBJ1-5; 9 nucleotides line up with TRBD1. The CDR3 is made up of 14 amino acids. The V segment lost 5 bases and the J segment 9 bases; nucleotides outside the gene matches: 8. CDR1 and CDR2 from the germline V gene are MNHEY and SVGAGI. The CDR3, as DNA: TGTGCCAGCAGTCGAGACAGGGGGGGTGGGCCCCAGCATTTT. It is translated as CASSRDRGGGPQHF.

This chain joins TRBV7-2 and TRBJ1-1; 10 bases match TRBD1. Trimming cost V 5 bases and J 5 bases; bases outside gene matches: 8. Germline CDR1 and CDR2: SGHTA and FQGNSA. This CDR3 is 15 amino acids long. In nucleotides, the CDR3 is TGTGCCAGCAGCCTAATGGGGACAGGGGATACTGAAGCTTTCTTT. It encodes CASSLMGTGDTEAFF. Full variable domain (outside the CDR3, taken from reference TRBV7-2 and TRBJ1-1): GAGVSQSPSNKVTEKGKDVELRCDPISGHTALYWYRQSLGQGLEFLIYFQGNSAPDKSGLPSDRFSAERTGGSVSTLTIQRTQQEDSAVYLCASSLMGTGDTEAFFGQGTRLTVV.

The V gene is TRBV5-1, the J gene TRBJ2-7, with TRBD1 identical over 7 bases. Losses at the gene ends were 0 bases for V and 5 bases for J; bases not matched to a gene: 20. Germline V gives CDR1 SGHRS, CDR2 YFSETQ. This CDR3 spans 19 amino acids. This CDR3 is CASSLAVGQTRKGHHEQYF. The CDR3 DNA is TGCGCCAGCAGCTTGGCCGTGGGACAGACTCGAAAGGGGCACCACGAGCAGTACTTC.

The gene calls are TRBV13 and TRBJ1-6; 10 bases are a match to TRBD1. The ends lost 4 bases at V and 8 bases at J; junction bases unmatched: 11. This CDR3 comprises 17 residues. Germline-derived CDR1 and CDR2 are PRHDT and FYEKMQ (reference sequence). The CDR3 DNA follows: TGTGCCAGCAGCTCACAAGGGACAGGGGTGCGGCATTCACCCCTCCACTTT. Its translation: CASSSQGTGVRHSPLHF.

This chain connects TRBV2 to TRBJ2-7, with TRBD1 matching over 8 bases. From germline, CDR1 is SNHLY and CDR2 FYNNEI. This CDR3 comprises 12 residues. Trimming took 6 bases from V and 4 from J; bases not matched to a gene: 2. Written as DNA, the CDR3 is TGTGCCAGCAGGACAGGGGTTTACGAGCAGTACTTC. As protein: CASRTGVYEQYF.

The chain employs TRBV27 and TRBJ1-2; 11 bases are a match to TRBD1. With V trimmed by 7 bases and J by 6 bases, 4 bases remained unmatched. This CDR3 is 13 amino acids long. Germline V gene lookup returns CDR1 MNHEY and CDR2 SMNVEV (reference sequence). CDR3: CASTGQGAHGYTF. The CDR3 region has the DNA TGTGCCAGCACCGGACAGGGGGCGCATGGCTACACCTTC.

V and J are TRBV9 and TRBJ2-3, with D possibly matching TRBD2 (5 bases). V lost 4 bases to trimming and J lost 4 bases, with 13 bases between them. The CDR3 consists of 14 residues. CDR1 is SGDLS, CDR2 YYNGEE, per germline. The CDR3 is CASSSRGSADTQYF. CDR3 in DNA: TGTGCCAGCAGCTCCCGGGGAAGCGCAGATACGCAGTATTTT.

The J gene is TRBJ2-1, the V gene TRBV27; 8 bases are shared with TRBD1. J was trimmed by 0 bases and V by 2 bases; bases with no gene match: 6. The germline CDR1 and CDR2 sequences are MNHEY and SMNVEV (reference sequence). The CDR3 length is 17 residues. The CDR3 region is CASSLHYRGSSYNEQFF. CDR3 DNA sequence: TGTGCCAGCAGTTTACACTACAGGGGGAGCTCCTACAATGAGCAGTTCTTC.

The V and J genes are TRBV4-1 and TRBJ2-7; 9 nucleotides agree with TRBD1. With V trimmed by 3 bases and J by 3 bases, 3 bases remained unmatched. The germline V gene has CDR1 MGHRA and CDR2 YSYEKL. The CDR3 is made up of 14 amino acids. CDR3 nucleotide sequence: TGCGCCAGCAGCCAGGGACAGGGAGACTACGAGCAGTACTTC. It translates to CASSQGQGDYEQYF.

V is TRBV28 and J is TRBJ2-7; D unresolved. Looked up from germline, CDR1 is MDHEN and CDR2 is SYDVKM. The CDR3 totals 14 residues. The germline V and J ends were trimmed by 5 bases and 1 base, with 12 bases remaining between them. CDR3 nucleotide sequence: TGTGCCAGCAGTCCCACACAGTGGTCCTACGAGCAGTACTTC. Translation: CASSPTQWSYEQYF.

Only a few counts were recorded for this clone. The V call is TRBV6-1, the J call TRBJ2-7; 9 nucleotides align to TRBD1. Germline lookup yields CDR1 MNHNS and CDR2 SASEGT. After removal of 6 bases from V and 2 bases from J, the junction contained 8 bases not matched to a gene. This CDR3 is built from 15 residues. The CDR3 loop is CASSGADRGTYEQYF. The CDR3 DNA reads as TGTGCCAGCAGCGGAGCTGACAGGGGGACCTACGAGCAGTACTTC.

The chain is built from TRBV7-2 and TRBJ2-5; 8 nucleotides agree with TRBD1. The germline gives CDR1 SGHTA, CDR2 FQGNSA. This CDR3 is 15 amino acids long. Trimming removed 6 bases from V and 0 bases from J; junction bases left unmatched: 6. The CDR3 spells CASRARGQYQETQYF. The CDR3 DNA is TGTGCCAGCAGGGCCAGGGGGCAGTACCAAGAGACCCAGTACTTC.

The DNA for the CDR3 is TGCGCCAGCAGCCCGGGGACAGGGGGCGAATACGGTGAAGCTTTCTTT. Encoded protein: CASSPGTGGEYGEAFF. The rearrangement uses TRBV5-1 and TRBJ1-1; TRBD1 matches at 12 bases. Germline CDR1 SGHRS, CDR2 YFSETQ. J lost 7 bases, V lost 4 bases, and 11 bases had no gene match. CDR3 length: 16 amino acids. Drawing the rest from reference TRBV5-1 and TRBJ1-1, the complete variable domain is KAGVTQTPRYLIKTRGQQVTLSCSPISGHRSVSWYQQTPGQGLQFLFEYFSETQRNKGNFPGRFSGRQFSNSRSEMNVSTLELGDSALYLCASSPGTGGEYGEAFFGQGTRLTVV.